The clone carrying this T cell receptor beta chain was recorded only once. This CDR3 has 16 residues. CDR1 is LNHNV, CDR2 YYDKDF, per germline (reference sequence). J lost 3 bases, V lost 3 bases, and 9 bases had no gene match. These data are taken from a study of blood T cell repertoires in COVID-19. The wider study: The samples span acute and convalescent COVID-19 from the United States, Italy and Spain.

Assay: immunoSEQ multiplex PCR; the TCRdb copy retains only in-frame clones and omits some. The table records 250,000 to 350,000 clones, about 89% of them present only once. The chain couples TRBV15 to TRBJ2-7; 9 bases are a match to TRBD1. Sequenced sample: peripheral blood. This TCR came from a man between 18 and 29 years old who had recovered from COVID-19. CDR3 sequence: CATSSVRTGAFYEQYF. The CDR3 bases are TGTGCCACCAGCAGTGTTCGGACAGGGGCCTTCTACGAGCAGTACTTC.